This T cell receptor (beta chain) was sequenced for a study of blood T cell repertoires in COVID-19. Per germline, CDR1 GTSNPN and CDR2 SVGIG (reference sequence). The CDR3 is made up of 12 amino acids. Germline trimming cut 3 bases from V and 9 bases from J; bases unmatched to any gene: 4. Original data processing: How many nucleated cells were present was estimated from reference gene primer amplification. Only in-frame clones appear in the TCRdb table, and some are missing; sequencing was by immunoSEQ multiplex PCR. D and trimming come from the DNA, and the V and J calls and clone size come from that table. The table has 35,000 to 40,000 clones, about 82% seen once.

What was sequenced was peripheral blood. This receptor was identified in a man older than 75 with active or convalescent COVID-19. The chain has TRBV30 and TRBJ2-7, with 11 bases aligning to TRBD1. The CDR3 loop is CAWSWTGGGQYF. The CDR3 DNA is TGTGCCTGGAGCTGGACAGGGGGCGGGCAGTACTTC.